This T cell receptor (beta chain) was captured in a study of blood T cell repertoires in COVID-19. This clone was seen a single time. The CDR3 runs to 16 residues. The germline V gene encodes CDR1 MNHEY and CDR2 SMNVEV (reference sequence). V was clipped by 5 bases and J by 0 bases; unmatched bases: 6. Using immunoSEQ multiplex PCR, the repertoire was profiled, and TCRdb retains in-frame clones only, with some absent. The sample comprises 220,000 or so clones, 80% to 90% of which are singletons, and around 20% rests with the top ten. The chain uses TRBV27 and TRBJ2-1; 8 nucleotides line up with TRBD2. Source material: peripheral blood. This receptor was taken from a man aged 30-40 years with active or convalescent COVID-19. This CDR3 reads CASSHLAGYSYNEQFF. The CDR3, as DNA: TGTGCCAGCAGTCACCTAGCGGGTTACTCCTACAATGAGCAGTTCTTC.